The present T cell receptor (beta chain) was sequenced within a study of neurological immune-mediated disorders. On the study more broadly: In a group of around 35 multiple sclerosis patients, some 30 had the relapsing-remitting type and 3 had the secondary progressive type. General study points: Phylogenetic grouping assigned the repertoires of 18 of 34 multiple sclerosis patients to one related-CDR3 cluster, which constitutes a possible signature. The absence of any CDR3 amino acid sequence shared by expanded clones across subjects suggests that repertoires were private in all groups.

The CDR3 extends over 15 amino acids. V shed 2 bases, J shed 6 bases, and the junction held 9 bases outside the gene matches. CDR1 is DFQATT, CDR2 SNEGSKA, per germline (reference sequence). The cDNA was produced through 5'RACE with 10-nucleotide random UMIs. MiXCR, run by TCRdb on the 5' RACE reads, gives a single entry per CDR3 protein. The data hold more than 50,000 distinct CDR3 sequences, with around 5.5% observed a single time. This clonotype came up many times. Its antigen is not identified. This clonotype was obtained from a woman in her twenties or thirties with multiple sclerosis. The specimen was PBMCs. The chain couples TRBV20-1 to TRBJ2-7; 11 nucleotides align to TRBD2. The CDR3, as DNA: TGCAGTGCTAGAAGCGGCACTAGCGGGGGATTCGAGCAGTACTTC. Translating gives CSARSGTSGGFEQYF.